A single sample gave rise to the 10 T cell receptor beta chains below, sequenced in a study of spatial heterogeneity in lung cancer. TCRdb used MiXCR to reprocess the 5' RACE reads, holding one entry per CDR3 protein. The sample lists 10,000 or so distinct CDR3 sequences, roughly 6% occurring once. The time point: sample taken at primary tumor resection. Whole RNA, isolated from tumor, nontumor lung or frozen PBMC, was sequenced without prior sorting. Sample: PBMCs, taken at surgery. These receptors all come from a male donor with early-stage non-small cell lung cancer.

This clonotype was counted many times. V gene TRBV18 combines with J gene TRBJ1-2, with D possibly TRBD1 on 5 matching bases. The CDR3 totals 17 residues. Trimming took off 2 bases at V and 4 bases at J, with 20 bases between the two ends. Germline-derived CDR1 and CDR2 are KGHSH and LQKENI. DNA of the CDR3: TGTGCCAGCTCACCATTACCAGGGCGTAGGAATTCCTATGGCTACACCTTC. Amino acids: CASSPLPGRRNSYGYTF.

This clonotype showed up many times. The chain is built from TRBV29-1 and TRBJ2-1; D remains unclear. The CDR3 totals 13 residues. The V gene lost 4 bases and the J gene lost 6 bases, with 13 bases spanning the gap. Germline V gives CDR1 SQVTM, CDR2 ANQGSEA. The CDR3: CSVGLRRSNEQFF. DNA for the CDR3: TGCAGCGTTGGATTAAGGCGGAGCAATGAGCAGTTCTTC.

This clonotype was seen a few times. This chain links TRBV6-6 with TRBJ1-6; a possible D gene is TRBD1 (5 bases). The CDR3 runs 15 residues. The germline CDR1 and CDR2 sequences are MNHNY and SVGAGI (reference sequence). Trimming took 4 bases from V and 8 from J, leaving 15 bases between them. CDR3 loop: CASSSVGGNDSPLHF. In DNA, the CDR3 is TGTGCCAGCAGTTCCGTCGGGGGAAATGATTCACCCCTCCACTTT.

CDR3 loop: CASSRTSGRTQYF. In nucleotides, the CDR3 is TGTGCCAGCAGTCGGACTAGCGGGAGGACCCAGTACTTC. This chain links TRBV25-1 with TRBJ2-5; 13 bases are a match to TRBD2. This CDR3 spans 13 amino acids. CDR1 and CDR2 from the germline V gene are MGHDK and SYGVNS. The junction had 1 base not matched to a gene; V was cut back by 5 bases and J by 7 bases.

This clonotype was seen ten or more times. The chain couples TRBV29-1 to TRBJ1-2, with no clear D. The ends were cut back, 1 base at V and 4 bases at J, with 10 bases in the middle. Germline CDR1 is SQVTM and CDR2 is ANQGSEA. The CDR3 loop spans 13 amino acids. As DNA, the CDR3 is TGCAGCGTTGAAGGGGCGGAACTCTATGGCTACACCTTC. Its translation: CSVEGAELYGYTF.

This clonotype has ten or more counts. J is TRBJ2-4 and V is TRBV19, with a weak D call TRBD2 (6 bases). The V gene's germline CDR1 is LNHDA and CDR2 SQIVND (reference sequence). The CDR3 is made up of 14 amino acids. V was cut by 1 base and J by 4 bases, with 8 bases left in between. DNA of the CDR3: TGTGCCAGTAGTATAGGCCGGGGGAAAAACATTCAGTACTTC. Protein sequence: CASSIGRGKNIQYF.

This clonotype was seen at least ten times. The chain is built from TRBV20-1 and TRBJ2-6; D call uncertain. Germline CDR1 and CDR2: DFQATT and SNEGSKA (reference sequence). V shed 4 bases and J shed 3 bases, with 7 bases lying between them. The CDR3 is 13 amino acids. CDR3 protein: CSATGFGANVLTF. In DNA, the CDR3 is TGCAGTGCTACAGGTTTTGGGGCCAACGTCCTGACTTTC.

The gene calls are TRBV3-1 and TRBJ2-1; the D gene is possibly TRBD1 (5 bases). The length of the CDR3 is 13 residues. CDR1 is LGHDT, CDR2 YNNKEL, per germline (reference sequence). V was cut by 0 bases and J by 6 bases, with 6 bases left in between. CDR3 protein: CASSQDGANEQFF. As DNA, the CDR3 is TGTGCCAGCAGCCAAGATGGGGCCAATGAGCAGTTCTTC.

By its share, this clonotype is medium-sized. CDR3 region: CATSRDPGGGNEQFF. The CDR3 nucleotides read TGTGCCACCAGCAGAGACCCAGGGGGGGGTAATGAGCAGTTCTTC. The chain uses TRBV15 and TRBJ2-1; D assignment may be TRBD1 or TRBD2 (7 bases each). There are 15 residues in the CDR3. Germline lookup yields CDR1 LNHNV and CDR2 YYDKDF (reference sequence). Trimming stripped 0 bases from V and 7 bases from J, with 13 bases between.

At least ten counts were recorded for this clonotype. This chain uses TRBV15 with TRBJ2-5, with D tentatively TRBD1 or TRBD2 (5 bases each). The germline CDR1 and CDR2 sequences are LNHNV and YYDKDF (reference sequence). CDR3 length: 13 amino acids. V shed 2 bases and J shed 5 bases, with 9 bases lying between them. The CDR3 region is CATSRLAGETQYF. CDR3 bases: TGTGCCACCAGCAGACTAGCAGGGGAGACCCAGTACTTC. Complete variable domain (other parts from reference TRBV15 and TRBJ2-5): DAMVIQNPRYQVTQFGKPVTLSCSQTLNHNVMYWYQQKSSQAPKLLFHYYDKDFNNEADTPDNFQSRRPNTSFCFLDIRSPGLGDTAMYLCATSRLAGETQYFGPGTRLLVL.